Shown below are 3 T cell receptor beta chains from a single sample sequenced in a study of sequential checkpoint blockade in melanoma. The treatment here: randomized to nivolumab then ipilimumab (arm A) or the reverse (arm B). Repertoires were generated with immunoSEQ multiplex PCR, while TCRdb's copy carries only in-frame clones and drops some. Altogether thousands of clones are present, approximately 81% being singletons, with the ten largest covering around 18%. Here the sequenced sample was CD8+ T cells sorted from blood (inferred from file names), taken from a patient given nivolumab and ipilimumab in sequence. Receptor source: a human donor with melanoma.

The chain carries TRBV2 and TRBJ1-2, with 8 bases fitting TRBD1. Unmatched junction bases numbered 9, after V lost 5 bases and J lost 1 base. The CDR3 is 16 amino acids. Germline V gives CDR1 SNHLY, CDR2 FYNNEI. The CDR3 sequence: CASSTTGAVINYGYTF. In nucleotides, the CDR3 is TGTGCCAGCAGTACGACAGGGGCTGTTATTAACTATGGCTACACCTTC.

This clone has more than one count but fewer than ten. V and J are TRBV4-3 and TRBJ2-1, with 8 bases identical to TRBD2. The CDR3 extends over 14 amino acids. V shed 1 base and J 9 bases; nucleotides not matched to a gene: 5. Germline assignment: CDR1 LGHNA and CDR2 YSLEER. Written as DNA, the CDR3 is TGCGCCAGCAGCCAAGTACGGGAGGGCCGTGAGCAGTTCTTC. Translation: CASSQVREGREQFF.

Only a few counts were recorded for this clone. V is TRBV28 and J is TRBJ1-6, with TRBD1 matching 7 bases. CDR1 is MDHEN, CDR2 SYDVKM, per germline. The CDR3 is 15 amino acids. Germline trimming cut 3 bases from V and 7 bases from J; bases unmatched to any gene: 6. The CDR3: CASSLYRGVNSPLHF. CDR3 DNA: TGTGCCAGCAGTTTGTACAGGGGAGTAAATTCACCCCTCCACTTT. The complete variable domain, with remaining parts taken from reference TRBV28 and TRBJ1-6, reads DVKVTQSSRYLVKRTGEKVFLECVQDMDHENMFWYRQDPGLGLRLIYFSYDVKMKEKGDIPEGYSVSREKKERFSLILESASTNQTSMYLCASSLYRGVNSPLHFGNGTRLTVT.